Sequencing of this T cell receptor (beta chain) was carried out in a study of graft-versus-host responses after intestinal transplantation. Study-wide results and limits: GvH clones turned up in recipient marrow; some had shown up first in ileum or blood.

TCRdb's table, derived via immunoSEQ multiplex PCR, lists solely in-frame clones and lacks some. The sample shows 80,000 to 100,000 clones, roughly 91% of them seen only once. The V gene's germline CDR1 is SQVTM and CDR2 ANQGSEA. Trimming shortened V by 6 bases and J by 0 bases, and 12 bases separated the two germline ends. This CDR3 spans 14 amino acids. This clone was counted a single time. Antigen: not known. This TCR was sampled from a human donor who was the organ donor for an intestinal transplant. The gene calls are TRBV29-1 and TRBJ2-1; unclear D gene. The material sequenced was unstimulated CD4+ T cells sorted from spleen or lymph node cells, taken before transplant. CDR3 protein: CSVPQKSSYNEQFF. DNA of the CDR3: TGCAGCGTGCCACAGAAGAGCTCCTACAATGAGCAGTTCTTC.